A selection of T cell receptor beta chains follows, all from one sample in a study of T cell responses to AZD1222 COVID-19 vaccine. TCRdb's table, derived via immunoSEQ multiplex PCR, lists solely in-frame clones and lacks some. The sample lists 150,000 to 200,000 clones, around 94% seen once, with under 6% in the top ten. The sequenced sample was peripheral blood, obtained 28 days after the second AZD1222 dose. These receptors were taken from an adult who received the AZD1222 COVID-19 vaccine. The CDR3 runs from the conserved cysteine through the conserved F or W. Fields, in order: V gene, D gene, J gene, clone size, CDR3 DNA, CDR3 protein. The D gene is left open where the match is weak. For some rows the clone size is stated as once, few or many, or as a class when expanded; others skip it.

TRBV30	.	TRBJ1-2	.	TGTGCCTGGAGTGGAAGAGGACCCGCCACCTATGGCTACACCTTC	CAWSGRGPATYGYTF
TRBV7-8	.	TRBJ1-1	.	TGTGCCAGCCGCCACAGGGAGGAAGCTTTCTTT	CASRHREEAFF
TRBV19	.	TRBJ2-3	few	TGTGCCAGTAGTTGGAGGGTATCAACTAGCACAGATACGCAGTATTTT	CASSWRVSTSTDTQYF
TRBV28	.	TRBJ1-1	.	TGTGCCGGAGCGCGGGGGGGCGTAGGTACTGAAGCTTTCTTT	CAGARGGVGTEAFF
TRBV7-8	.	TRBJ1-1	.	TGTGCCAGCAGCTTAGAAGGGCCATACACTGAAGCTTTCTTT	CASSLEGPYTEAFF
TRBV3-1/TRBV3-2	.	TRBJ2-1	.	TGTGCCAGCAGCCCCTCCGGGGCCTACAATGAGCAGTTCTTC	CASSPSGAYNEQFF
TRBV13	TRBD1	TRBJ2-7	.	TGTGCCAGCAGCTCCCACCGGGACAGAACCTACGAGCAGTACTTC	CASSSHRDRTYEQYF
TRBV6-6	TRBD1	TRBJ2-5	.	TGTGCCAGCAGTTACTCGAGTGCGGGACAGGGGGGGACCCAGTACTTC	CASSYSSAGQGGTQYF
TRBV4-1	TRBD1	TRBJ1-2	.	TGCGCCAGCAGCCATACGGGACAGGCGGTTGGCTACACCTTC	CASSHTGQAVGYTF
TRBV2	.	TRBJ1-5	.	TGTGCCAGCAAACGCGATAGCAATCAGCCCCAGCATTTT	CASKRDSNQPQHF
TRBV5-4	.	TRBJ2-7	.	TGTGCCAGCAGCCTGGACTTACATATCTACGAGCAGTACTTC	CASSLDLHIYEQYF
TRBV6-5	.	TRBJ2-7	.	TGTGCCACTTCACAGGGTCCCTACGAGCAGTACTTC	CATSQGPYEQYF
TRBV5-4	.	TRBJ2-4	.	TGTGCCAGCAGCTTTCCGGGCTCCAAAAACATTCAGTACTTC	CASSFPGSKNIQYF
TRBV28	.	TRBJ1-4	.	TGTGCCAGCAGTTCACCAACGGGAGAGGAAAAACTGTTTTTT	CASSSPTGEEKLFF
TRBV12-2	.	TRBJ1-1	.	TGTGCAAGTCGCTTAGTTCCTCGGTGGGCTGAAGCTTTCTTT	CASRLVPRWAEAFF
TRBV5-1	TRBD1	TRBJ2-7	.	TGCGCCAGCAGCCTCAATTTGGGACAGGTCTACGAGCAGTACTTC	CASSLNLGQVYEQYF
TRBV29-1	.	TRBJ2-7	.	TGCAGCGTTGTAGGGGGGATTCGGTACGAGCAGTACTTC	CSVVGGIRYEQYF
TRBV30	.	TRBJ2-7	.	TGTGCCTGGAGTGGGAAGTTCTACGAGCAGTACTTC	CAWSGKFYEQYF
TRBV4-1	.	TRBJ1-1	.	TGCGCCAGCAGCCAACGGCGCGGGGTTGGGAATGGGAACACTGAAGCTTTCTTT	CASSQRRGVGNGNTEAFF
TRBV18	.	TRBJ2-2	.	TGTGCCAGCTCACCCCTTCCGGGAGTCGATAACACCGGGGAGCTGTTTTTT	CASSPLPGVDNTGELFF
TRBV4-2	TRBD2	TRBJ2-7	.	TGTGCCAGCAGCCAGACCCAACTAGCGGGAGACTCCTACGAGCAGTACTTC	CASSQTQLAGDSYEQYF
TRBV7-9	.	TRBJ1-4	.	TGTGCCAGCAGCCCCCCGGGGCTAATGGAGGGTAAACTGTTTTTT	CASSPPGLMEGKLFF
TRBV4-1	.	TRBJ1-2	.	TGCGCCAGCGCCCAGTACTTGGCGGGGGGGTTTTATGGCTACACCTTC	CASAQYLAGGFYGYTF
TRBV9	TRBD1	TRBJ1-2	.	TGTGCCAGCAGCGTAGGTCAGGGGGCAGGCTATGGCTACACCTTC	CASSVGQGAGYGYTF
TRBV2	TRBD1	TRBJ1-1	.	TGTGCCAGCAGCACAACAGGGGGCAACACTGAAGCTTTCTTT	CASSTTGGNTEAFF
TRBV30	TRBD1	TRBJ1-1	.	TGTGCCTGGATTCGGACAGGGGGCGAGGGGAACTCTGAAGCTTTCTTT	CAWIRTGGEGNSEAFF
TRBV10-3	TRBD2	TRBJ2-7	.	TGTGCCATCAGAGAGACTAGCGGCGAGCAGTACTTC	CAIRETSGEQYF
TRBV28	TRBD1	TRBJ1-2	.	TGTGCCAGCAGTTTCGAGGGGGCGATTGGCTATGGCTACACCTTC	CASSFEGAIGYGYTF
TRBV7-9	TRBD1	TRBJ2-5	once	TGTGCCAGCAGCCATTCCCGGGACAGGGGAGAGACCCAGTACTTC	CASSHSRDRGETQYF
TRBV6-1	.	TRBJ1-2	.	TGTGCCAGCAGCCGCGGGACGGAATATGGCTACACCTTC	CASSRGTEYGYTF
TRBV28	TRBD1	TRBJ1-6	.	TGTGCCAGCAGTATGTCCGGGACAGGGTGGGGTTCACCCCTCCACTTT	CASSMSGTGWGSPLHF
TRBV4-2	TRBD2	TRBJ2-5	.	TGTGCCAGCAGCCCCACTAGCGGGAGGGACCAAGAGACCCAGTACTTC	CASSPTSGRDQETQYF
TRBV10-1	TRBD1	TRBJ1-5	.	TGCGCCAGTCCTACAGGGGGCGAGAGCAATCAGCCCCAGCATTTT	CASPTGGESNQPQHF
TRBV7-2	TRBD2	TRBJ2-5	.	TGTGCCAGCAGCCCTAGCGGGCCCCCTGACCAGTACTTC	CASSPSGPPDQYF
TRBV15	.	TRBJ1-6	.	TGTGCCACCAGCAGAGATGTGAGAAATTCACCCCTCCACTTT	CATSRDVRNSPLHF
TRBV18	TRBD1	TRBJ1-5	.	TGTGCCAGCTCGCCTGACAGGGAGGGTCAGCCCCAGCATTTT	CASSPDREGQPQHF
TRBV19	.	TRBJ1-1	.	TGTGCCAGTAGTATCAGACAGCTGAACACTGAAGCTTTCTTT	CASSIRQLNTEAFF
TRBV3-1/TRBV3-2	TRBD2	TRBJ2-3	.	TGTGCCAGCAGCCAAGCTCAAAGGACTAGCGGGAGAGATACGCAGTATTTT	CASSQAQRTSGRDTQYF
TRBV7-7	.	TRBJ2-5	.	TGTGCCAGCAGCTTAGGGGGGACACGAGAGACCCAGTACTTC	CASSLGGTRETQYF
TRBV29-1	.	TRBJ2-5	.	TGCAGCGTTGAAGATTCTTACGGACCCCTAGGAGGGACCCAGTACTTC	CSVEDSYGPLGGTQYF
TRBV29-1	.	TRBJ1-1	.	TGCAGAGTTCAGGAGCAGCAGAACACTGAAGCTTTCTTT	CRVQEQQNTEAFF
TRBV3-1/TRBV3-2	.	TRBJ2-1	.	TGTGCCAGCAGCCCACGGTCCTGGGGGGAGCCCCTCAATGAGCAGTTCTTC	CASSPRSWGEPLNEQFF
TRBV6-2/TRBV6-3	.	TRBJ2-7	once	TGTGCCAGCAGTTATGCCTGGGGCTACGAGCAGTACTTC	CASSYAWGYEQYF
TRBV6-6	.	TRBJ2-1	.	TGTGCCAGCAGTATACCCGGGACTGTGAATGAGCAGTTCTTC	CASSIPGTVNEQFF
TRBV18	.	TRBJ1-2	.	TGTGCCAGCTCACCACGGCGGGATGGCGGCTACACCTTC	CASSPRRDGGYTF
TRBV10-3	.	TRBJ1-3	.	TGTGCCATCACCAGAGGGGGTGACTCTGGAAACACCATATATTTT	CAITRGGDSGNTIYF
TRBV6-5	TRBD1	TRBJ1-2	.	TGTGCCAGCAGCGCGGCGGAGGGGGCGACCTATGGCTACACCTTC	CASSAAEGATYGYTF
TRBV30	TRBD2	TRBJ2-3	.	TGTGCCTGGAGTGTCGGGGGGGTGGTTCGTACCGATACGCAGTATTTT	CAWSVGGVVRTDTQYF
TRBV11-2	.	TRBJ1-1	.	TGTGCCAGCAGCTTGATAGGGGGCACTGAAGCTTTCTTT	CASSLIGGTEAFF
TRBV10-3	.	TRBJ2-3	once	TGTGCCATCAAGGCGGTGGGAAACCGCCCAGATACGCAGTATTTT	CAIKAVGNRPDTQYF